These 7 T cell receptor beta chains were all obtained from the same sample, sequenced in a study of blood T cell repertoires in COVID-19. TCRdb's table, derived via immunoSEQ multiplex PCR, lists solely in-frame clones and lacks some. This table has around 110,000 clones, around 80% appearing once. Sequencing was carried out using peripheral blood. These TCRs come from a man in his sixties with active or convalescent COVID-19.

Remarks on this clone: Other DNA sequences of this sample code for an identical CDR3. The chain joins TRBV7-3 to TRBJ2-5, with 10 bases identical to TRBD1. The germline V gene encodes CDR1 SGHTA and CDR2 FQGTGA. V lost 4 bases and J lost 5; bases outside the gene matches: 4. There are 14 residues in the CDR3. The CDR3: CASSSTGGVETQYF. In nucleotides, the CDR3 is TGTGCCAGCAGCTCGACAGGGGGCGTCGAGACCCAGTACTTC.

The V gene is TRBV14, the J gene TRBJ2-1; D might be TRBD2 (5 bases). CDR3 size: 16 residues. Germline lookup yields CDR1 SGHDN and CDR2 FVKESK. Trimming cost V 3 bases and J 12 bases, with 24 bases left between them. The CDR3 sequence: CASSQGMAPIPRGQFF. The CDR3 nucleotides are TGTGCCAGCAGCCAGGGAATGGCACCCATACCCCGGGGGCAGTTCTTC.

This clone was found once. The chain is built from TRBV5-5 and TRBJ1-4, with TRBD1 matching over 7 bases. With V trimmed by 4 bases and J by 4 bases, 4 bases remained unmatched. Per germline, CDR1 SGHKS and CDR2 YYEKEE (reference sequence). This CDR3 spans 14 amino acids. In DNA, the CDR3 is TGTGCCAGCAGCCGACAGGGAAATAATGAAAAACTGTTTTTT. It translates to CASSRQGNNEKLFF. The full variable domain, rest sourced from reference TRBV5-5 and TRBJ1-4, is DAGVTQSPTHLIKTRGQQVTLRCSPISGHKSVSWYQQVLGQGPQFIFQYYEKEERGRGNFPDRFSARQFPNYSSELNVNALLLGDSALYLCASSRQGNNEKLFFGSGTQLSVL.

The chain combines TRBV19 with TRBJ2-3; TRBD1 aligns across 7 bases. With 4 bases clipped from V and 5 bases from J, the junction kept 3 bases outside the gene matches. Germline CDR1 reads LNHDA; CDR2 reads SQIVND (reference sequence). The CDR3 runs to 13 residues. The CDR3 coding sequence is TGTGCCAGTAGTAGCGACAGGGTAGATACGCAGTATTTT. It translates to CASSSDRVDTQYF.

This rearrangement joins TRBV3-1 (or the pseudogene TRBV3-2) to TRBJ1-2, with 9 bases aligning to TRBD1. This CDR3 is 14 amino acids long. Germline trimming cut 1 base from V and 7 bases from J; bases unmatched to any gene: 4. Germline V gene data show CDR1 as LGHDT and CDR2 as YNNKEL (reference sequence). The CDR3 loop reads CASSQVQGAGGYTF. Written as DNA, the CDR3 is TGTGCCAGCAGCCAAGTACAGGGGGCGGGTGGCTACACCTTC.

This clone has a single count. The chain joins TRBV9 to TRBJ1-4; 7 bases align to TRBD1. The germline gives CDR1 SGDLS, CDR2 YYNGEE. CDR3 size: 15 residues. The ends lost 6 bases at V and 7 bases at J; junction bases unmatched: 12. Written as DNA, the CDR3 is TGTGCCAGCACCAATACAGGGGCTCGTGGTGAAAAACTGTTTTTT. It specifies CASTNTGARGEKLFF.

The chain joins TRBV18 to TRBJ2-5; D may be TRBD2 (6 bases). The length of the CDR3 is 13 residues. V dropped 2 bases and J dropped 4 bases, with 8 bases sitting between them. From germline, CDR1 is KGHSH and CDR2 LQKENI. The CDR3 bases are TGTGCCAGCTCACCAAAGCGGGCAGAGACCCAGTACTTC. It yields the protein CASSPKRAETQYF.